A single T cell receptor (beta chain) is shown here with its context. What this receptor recognizes is not known. Per-base qualities were not stored, and no clone one base away is much larger. The germline V gene encodes CDR1 MNHNS and CDR2 SASEGT. The germline V end is reduced by 2 bases and the J end by 1 base; junction bases left unmatched: 1. The cysteine opens and the phenylalanine closes a CDR3 of 15 amino acids. Only the CDR3 DNA stays, 45 bases, in frame from base 1. The data derive from a study of T cell changes during pregnancy in multiple sclerosis (dated by TCRdb to about 2019). Regarding the study in general: The study looked at changes in the T cell repertoire across pregnancy in women with multiple sclerosis.

Libraries were constructed by the immunoSEQ multiplex PCR assay. This is the immuneACCESS table as TCRdb keeps it, with only in-frame sequences that have V and J called. A part of the clones is gone; compared with another copy, unresolved V genes explain less than half, and the rest is unexplained. The sample contains approximately 88,000 clones, 85% to 95% of them found a single time. Together, the top ten hold around 4.1% of the sample. Specimen: peripheral blood, collected in the first trimester of pregnancy. The receptor comes from a female donor with multiple sclerosis, enrolled in a pregnancy study. The rearranged segments are TRBV6-1 and TRBJ2-3, and 9 bases in between align with TRBD2. The CDR3 region: CASSEQRGGTDTQYF. In nucleotides, the sequence is TGTGCCAGCAGTGAACAGCGGGGGGGCACAGATACGCAGTATTTT.